These 23 T cell receptor beta chains originate from one sample sequenced in a study of response to subunit inactivated influenza vaccine. Using its own MiXCR run on the RT-PCR reads, TCRdb lists one record per CDR3 protein. The data contain roughly 500,000 distinct CDR3 sequences, 16% of them singletons. Here the sequenced sample was CD4+ T cells sorted from PBMCs, taken roughly 24 months after vaccination. These receptors all stem from a man aged 50 to 75 who received an inactivated influenza vaccine.

The chain is built from TRBV29-1 and TRBJ2-5, with D tentatively TRBD1 (6 bases). CDR1 and CDR2 (germline): SQVTM, ANQGSEA. The germline V and J ends were trimmed by 3 bases and 7 bases, with 9 bases remaining between them. The CDR3 spans 11 residues. The CDR3: CSVDDRTTQYF. In DNA form, the CDR3 reads TGCAGCGTTGATGACAGGACGACCCAGTACTTC.

The sample holds a few counts of this clonotype. The chain couples TRBV2 to TRBJ1-1; possibly TRBD1 for D (6 bases). Trimming left V 5 bases short and J 3 bases short, with 10 bases between. This CDR3 is built from 13 residues. CDR1 and CDR2 (germline): SNHLY, FYNNEI. In nucleotides, the CDR3 is TGTGCCAGCAGTCCGGGGGCGTACACTGAAGCTTTCTTT. Translating gives CASSPGAYTEAFF.

This clonotype appeared a few times. The rearrangement links TRBV9 to TRBJ2-3; perhaps TRBD1 as D (6 bases). The CDR3 length is 15 residues. Germline lookup yields CDR1 SGDLS and CDR2 YYNGEE. V was pared by 4 bases and J by 2 bases, with 14 bases between. The CDR3 region has the DNA TGTGCCAGCAGCACGGGACAAGAAGACACAGATACGCAGTATTTT. Its protein product is CASSTGQEDTDTQYF.

There are a few counts of this clonotype. The CDR3 sequence is CASSLTLASGGAGETQYF. The CDR3 region has the DNA TGTGCCAGCAGTCTTACGTTGGCTAGCGGGGGGGCGGGGGAGACCCAGTACTTC. V and J are TRBV11-2 and TRBJ2-5; 12 bases map to TRBD2. Looked up from germline, CDR1 is SGHAT and CDR2 is FQNNGV. V was clipped by 6 bases and J by 5 bases; unmatched bases: 16. The CDR3 sequence is 18 residues long. The whole variable domain, filled in from reference TRBV11-2 and TRBJ2-5, reads EAGVAQSPRYKIIEKRQSVAFWCNPISGHATLYWYQQILGQGPKLLIQFQNNGVVDDSQLPKDRFSAERLKGVDSTLKIQPAKLEDSAVYLCASSLTLASGGAGETQYFGPGTRLLVL.

There are many counts of this clonotype. This CDR3 is CASTMNTGNYEQYF. CDR3 nucleotide sequence: TGTGCCAGCACCATGAACACCGGCAACTACGAGCAGTACTTC. The rearrangement joins TRBV12-3 or TRBV12-4 to TRBJ2-7; D unresolved. The CDR3 has 14 amino acids. Deletions cut 7 bases from V and 3 bases from J, with 16 bases between.

This clonotype was detected many times. This sequence joins TRBV12-3 or TRBV12-4 and TRBJ2-2; weak D call: TRBD1 (5 bases). V lost 5 bases, J lost 6 bases, and 10 bases lay in between. The CDR3 loop spans 13 amino acids. As DNA, the CDR3 is TGTGCCAGCAGTCCTAGGGGATCCGGGGAGCTGTTTTTT. Translation gives CASSPRGSGELFF.

This clonotype was observed a few times. This chain uses TRBV7-2 with TRBJ2-3; maybe TRBD1 (6 bases). The CDR3 sequence is 15 residues long. V was cut by 5 bases and J by 0 bases, with 12 bases left in between. Per germline, CDR1 SGHTA and CDR2 FQGNSA. DNA for the CDR3: TGTGCCAGCAGCCGACAGGTCTCTAGCACAGATACGCAGTATTTT. Amino acids: CASSRQVSSTDTQYF.

This clonotype has more than one count but fewer than ten. The chain has TRBV20-1 and TRBJ2-3, with 8 bases fitting TRBD1. V was clipped by 0 bases and J by 14 bases; unmatched bases: 7. CDR3 length: 12 residues. CDR1 and CDR2 from the germline V gene are DFQATT and SNEGSKA (reference sequence). CDR3 nucleotides: TGCAGTGCTAGAGATCCGGGACAGGTGTTGTATTTT. Residues: CSARDPGQVLYF.

The CDR3 reads CASSLQGAGGNTIYF. CDR3 bases: TGTGCCAGCAGTTTACAGGGGGCAGGTGGAAACACCATATATTTT. The chain carries TRBV28 and TRBJ1-3, with 8 bases fitting TRBD1. This CDR3 contains 15 residues. CDR1 is MDHEN and CDR2 is SYDVKM in the germline V gene. Unmatched junction bases numbered 3, after V lost 2 bases and J lost 3 bases.

CDR3 sequence reads: CSVGRTGYYTEAFF. The CDR3, as DNA: TGCAGCGTTGGACGGACAGGGTATTACACTGAAGCTTTCTTT. V is TRBV29-1 and J is TRBJ1-1, with TRBD1 matching over 8 bases. V shed 4 bases, J shed 3 bases, and the junction held 7 bases outside the gene matches. CDR3 length: 14 residues. Germline values: CDR1 SQVTM, CDR2 ANQGSEA.

This clonotype was picked up a small number of times. The CDR3 region has the DNA TGTGCCAGCAGCTCTATTGGGCAGGGGGCTGAAGCTTTCTTT. Protein: CASSSIGQGAEAFF. The chain employs TRBV7-9 and TRBJ1-1; 7 bases align to TRBD1. Germline CDR1 reads SEHNR; CDR2 reads FQNEAQ (reference sequence). The CDR3 is 14 residues long. V lost 4 bases and J lost 6; bases outside the gene matches: 8.

The chain recombines TRBV20-1 with TRBJ2-5, with 8 bases aligning to TRBD2. This CDR3 spans 12 amino acids. V was clipped by 7 bases and J by 5 bases; unmatched bases: 6. The germline gives CDR1 DFQATT, CDR2 SNEGSKA (reference sequence). CDR3 residues: CSVGTRGETQYF. CDR3 nucleotides: TGCAGTGTCGGGACTAGAGGCGAGACCCAGTACTTC.

This clonotype was picked up a small number of times. The chain joins TRBV5-1 to TRBJ1-2; D is undetermined. The CDR3 contains 14 residues. Germline CDR1 is SGHRS and CDR2 is YFSETQ. V lost 0 bases and J 5 bases, leaving 11 bases between the germline ends. The CDR3 coding sequence is TGCGCCAGCAGCTTGGGGGGAGGCCAGTATGGCTACACCTTC. This codes for CASSLGGGQYGYTF.

On this clonotype itself: This may be a read error, as it is one base from a much larger clone. The chain carries TRBV5-1 and TRBJ2-2; D possibly corresponds to TRBD2 (6 bases). Germline V gene lookup returns CDR1 SGHRS and CDR2 YFSETQ. This CDR3 spans 14 amino acids. In nucleotides, the CDR3 is TGCGCCAGCAGCCTCGACAGACCCACCGGGGGGCTGTTTTTT. Amino acids: CASSLDRPTGGLFF.

This clonotype was recorded a few times. The V gene is TRBV4-3, the J gene TRBJ2-7; either TRBD1 or TRBD2 may supply D (5 bases each). This CDR3 is built from 14 residues. V was trimmed by 5 bases and J by 0 bases, leaving 11 bases between them. Germline-derived CDR1 and CDR2 are LGHNA and YSLEER. CDR3 in amino acids: CASSSRAGSYEQYF. The DNA for the CDR3 is TGCGCCAGCAGCTCCAGGGCGGGCTCCTACGAGCAGTACTTC.

This chain connects TRBV4-2 to TRBJ2-7; D gene uncertain. The CDR3 is made up of 16 amino acids. V shed 0 bases and J shed 1 base, with 13 bases lying between them. CDR1 LGHNA and CDR2 YNFKEQ come from the germline V gene. The CDR3 bases are TGTGCCAGCAGCCAAGATGTTGGCCAGGCGTCCTACGAGCAGTACTTC. It translates to CASSQDVGQASYEQYF.

This chain uses TRBV11-3 with TRBJ2-1; 8 bases agree with TRBD2. Germline V gene lookup returns CDR1 SGHNT and CDR2 YENEEA. V shed 2 bases and J 8 bases; nucleotides not matched to a gene: 14. This CDR3 region has 17 residues. The CDR3 nucleotides are TGTGCCAGCAGCTTACCAACCGGGACTAGTGGTAGGGATGAGCAGTTCTTC. It encodes CASSLPTGTSGRDEQFF.

The CDR3 region is CAWTRTVEAFF. For the CDR3, the DNA is TGTGCCTGGACCCGGACAGTTGAAGCTTTCTTT. This rearrangement joins TRBV30 to TRBJ1-1, with D possibly being TRBD1 (6 bases). The CDR3 sequence is 11 residues long. Germline V CDR1 and CDR2: GTSNPN, SVGIG (reference sequence). Trimming shortened V by 4 bases and J by 7 bases, and 10 bases separated the two germline ends.

The chain joins TRBV20-1 to TRBJ2-2, with D maybe TRBD2 (6 bases). The germline V gene has CDR1 DFQATT and CDR2 SNEGSKA (reference sequence). This CDR3 contains 13 residues. V lost 0 bases, J lost 6 bases, and 8 bases lay in between. The DNA for the CDR3 is TGCAGTGCTAGAGAAGGCGGGGCCGGGGAGCTGTTTTTT. Translated, it gives CSAREGGAGELFF.

The rearrangement links TRBV7-2 to TRBJ2-7; tentative D call: TRBD1 (6 bases). Germline V gene lookup returns CDR1 SGHTA and CDR2 FQGNSA. CDR3 length equals 14 residues. V was shortened by 2 bases and J by 2 bases, with 10 bases between the two germline ends. The CDR3 DNA sequence: TGTGCCAGCAGCTTAATAGGGGGAACCTACGAGCAGTACTTC. Translating it yields CASSLIGGTYEQYF.

The chain uses TRBV20-1 and TRBJ2-1; TRBD2 might be the D (6 bases). Germline V gives CDR1 DFQATT, CDR2 SNEGSKA (reference sequence). CDR3 length: 18 amino acids. V dropped 1 base and J dropped 6 bases, with 25 bases sitting between them. CDR3 sequence (DNA): TGCAGTGCTAGAGTGGTCGGTGGCGGGAATGGAGGTTTCAATGAGCAGTTCTTC. Its translation is CSARVVGGGNGGFNEQFF.

This clonotype has more than one count but fewer than ten. The chain carries TRBV20-1 and TRBJ2-7; D is perhaps TRBD2 (5 bases). CDR3 length: 13 amino acids. V lost 3 bases, J lost 3 bases, and 12 bases lay in between. The germline gives CDR1 DFQATT, CDR2 SNEGSKA (reference sequence). The CDR3 here is CSASTRGNYEQYF. The CDR3 DNA reads TGCAGTGCTAGTACACGAGGGAACTACGAGCAGTACTTC.

This clonotype was counted only a few times. The chain recombines TRBV7-8 with TRBJ2-3; TRBD2 aligns across 7 bases. This CDR3 has 16 residues. CDR1 and CDR2 from the germline V gene are SGHVS and FQNEAQ. With 5 bases clipped from V and 1 base from J, the junction kept 9 bases outside the gene matches. DNA of the CDR3: TGTGCCAGCAGCAGAGGGGCTAGCGGCCGCACAGATACGCAGTATTTT. Its protein is CASSRGASGRTDTQYF.